The T cell receptor (beta chain) described here comes from a study of regulatory T cells in long-lasting Graves disease. The TCR beta library used iRepertoire HTBI primers with Arm-PCR amplification of CDR3. TCRdb re-called the multiplex PCR reads through MiXCR, storing one row per CDR3 protein. The sample holds roughly 450,000 distinct CDR3 sequences, 20% to 25% seen once. This clonotype was detected ten times or more. The time point here: persistent/refractory GD, antithyroid drugs over 5 years with positive TRAb. PBMC-extracted RNA yielded the TCR library. Sequencing was performed on peripheral blood mononuclear cells (PBMCs), taken when the disease was refractory, from a patient treated with antithyroid drugs. This TCR came from a female donor with Graves disease.

CDR3: CASSYLTGPNNQPQHF. DNA of the CDR3: TGTGCCAGCAGTTACCTGACAGGGCCAAACAATCAGCCCCAGCATTTT. The chain couples TRBV6-5 to TRBJ1-5; 7 positions agree with TRBD1. The CDR3 length is 16 residues. Per the germline V gene, CDR1 is MNHEY and CDR2 is SVGAGI. Trimming removed 2 bases from V and 3 bases from J; junction bases left unmatched: 7.